This entry is about one T cell receptor (beta chain). As yet, its antigen is unknown. The sample is drawn from a study of a mutant IDH1 vaccine in newly diagnosed glioma. The CDR3 is made up of 14 amino acids. Trimming stripped 5 bases from V and 2 bases from J, with 14 bases between. In germline, CDR1 is GTSNPN, CDR2 SVGIG (reference sequence). Sequenced by immunoSEQ multiplex PCR; TCRdb stores in-frame clones only, minus some. The sample records over 30,000 clones, about nine tenths being singletons. Time point noted: week 47, end of study. A single vaccine dose contained 300 ug of mutant IDH1 20-mer peptide, and topical imiquimod was used with it. Eight vaccine doses were administered to patients at weeks 1, 3, 5, 7, 11, 15, 19 and 23. The donors' diagnosis was new WHO grade 3 or 4 astrocytoma that was IDH1-mutant and ATRX-lost.

The clonotype originates from a woman in her thirties or forties with glioma. Sequencing was performed on PBMCs, taken from a glioma patient whose treatment included an IDH1 peptide vaccine. This chain uses TRBV30 with TRBJ2-3; D is uncertain. The CDR3 spells CAWGVGGDTDTQYF. In nucleotides, the CDR3 is TGTGCCTGGGGCGTTGGTGGTGACACAGATACGCAGTATTTT.